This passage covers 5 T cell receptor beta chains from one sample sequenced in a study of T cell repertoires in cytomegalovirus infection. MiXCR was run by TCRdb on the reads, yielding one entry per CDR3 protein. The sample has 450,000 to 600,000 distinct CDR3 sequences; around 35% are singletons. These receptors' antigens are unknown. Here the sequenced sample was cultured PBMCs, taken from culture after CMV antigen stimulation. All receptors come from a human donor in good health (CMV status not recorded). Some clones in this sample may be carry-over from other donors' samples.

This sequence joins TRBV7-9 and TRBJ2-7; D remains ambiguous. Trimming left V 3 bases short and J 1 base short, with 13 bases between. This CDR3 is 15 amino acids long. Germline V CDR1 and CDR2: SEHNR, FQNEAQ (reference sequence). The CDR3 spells CASSFIERASYEQYF. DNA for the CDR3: TGTGCCAGCAGCTTTATCGAACGGGCATCCTACGAGCAGTACTTC. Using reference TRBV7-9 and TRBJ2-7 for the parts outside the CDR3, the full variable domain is DTGVSQNPRHKITKRGQNVTFRCDPISEHNRLYWYRQTLGQGPEFLTYFQNEAQLEKSRLLSDRFSAERPKGSFSTLEIQRTEQGDSAMYLCASSFIERASYEQYFGPGTRLTVT.

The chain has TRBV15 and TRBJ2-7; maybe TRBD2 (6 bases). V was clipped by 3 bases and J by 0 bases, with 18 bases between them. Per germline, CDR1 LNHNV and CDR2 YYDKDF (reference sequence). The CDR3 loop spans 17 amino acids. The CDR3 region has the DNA TGTGCCACCAGCAGGTATGGGGGGTCATGGAACTCCTACGAGCAGTACTTC. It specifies CATSRYGGSWNSYEQYF.

The CDR3 loop reads CASSSRESGNTQYF. Written as DNA, the CDR3 is TGTGCCAGCAGTTCCCGGGAGAGCGGGAATACGCAGTATTTT. The genes are TRBV12-3 or TRBV12-4 and TRBJ2-3, with 7 nucleotides matching TRBD2. J gave up 7 bases and V 4 bases, and 8 bases lay outside the gene matches. This CDR3 comprises 14 residues.

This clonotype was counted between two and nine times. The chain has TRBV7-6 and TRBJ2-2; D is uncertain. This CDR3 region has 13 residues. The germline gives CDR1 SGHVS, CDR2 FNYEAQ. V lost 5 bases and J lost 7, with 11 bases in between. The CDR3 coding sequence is TGTGCCAGCAGCCCCCCGAACGGCGGGGAGCTGTTTTTT. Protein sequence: CASSPPNGGELFF. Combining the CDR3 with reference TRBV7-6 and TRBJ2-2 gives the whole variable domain GAGVSQSPRYKVTKRGQDVALRCDPISGHVSLYWYRQALGQGPEFLTYFNYEAQQDKSGLPNDRFSAERPEGSISTLTIQRTEQRDSAMYRCASSPPNGGELFFGEGSRLTVL.

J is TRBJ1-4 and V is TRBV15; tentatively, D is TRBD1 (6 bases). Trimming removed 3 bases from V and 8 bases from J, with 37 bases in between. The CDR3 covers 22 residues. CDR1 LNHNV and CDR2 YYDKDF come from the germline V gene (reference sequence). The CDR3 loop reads CATSRYSSLPQAGGRSSEKLFF. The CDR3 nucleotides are TGTGCCACCAGCAGGTACTCAAGCCTCCCACAGGCCGGGGGGCGTTCGTCGGAAAAACTGTTTTTT. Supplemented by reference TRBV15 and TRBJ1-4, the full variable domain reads DAMVIQNPRYQVTQFGKPVTLSCSQTLNHNVMYWYQQKSSQAPKLLFHYYDKDFNNEADTPDNFQSRRPNTSFCFLDIRSPGLGDTAMYLCATSRYSSLPQAGGRSSEKLFFGSGTQLSVL.